The 8 T cell receptor beta chains given below trace back to one sample, sequenced in a study of blood T cell repertoires in COVID-19. The protocol was immunoSEQ multiplex PCR, while the TCRdb copy is restricted to in-frame clones and leaves out a portion. The sample yields approximately 35,000 clones, 85% to 90% seen once. Sequencing used peripheral blood. Source of these receptors: a human donor in a cohort sampled during active COVID-19.

The chain joins TRBV12-3 or TRBV12-4 to TRBJ2-1, with no clear D. The CDR3 has 13 amino acids. V lost 6 bases and J 6 bases, leaving 12 bases between the germline ends. DNA of the CDR3: TGTGCCAGCAGCCTCGCTCTAGGCAATGAGCAGTTCTTC. Its protein is CASSLALGNEQFF.

The chain uses TRBV21-1 and TRBJ2-7; the table's TRBD2 call for D was not verified on the DNA. TRBV21-1 is a recognized pseudogene. The CDR3 length is 16 residues. CDR3 amino acids: CASSKVGTSGGYEQYF. The CDR3 coding sequence is TGTGCCAGCAGCAAAGTCGGGACTAGCGGGGGCTACGAGCAGTACTTC.

The J gene is TRBJ2-1, the V gene TRBV7-6; tentative D call: TRBD2 (5 bases). The germline V and J ends were trimmed by 5 bases and 2 bases, with 19 bases remaining between them. There are 17 residues in the CDR3. In germline, CDR1 is SGHVS, CDR2 FNYEAQ. Here the CDR3 reads CASSLLRPSSAYNEQFF. The DNA of the CDR3 is TGTGCCAGCAGCCTCTTAAGGCCTAGCAGCGCCTACAATGAGCAGTTCTTC.

V usage is TRBV19 and J usage is TRBJ1-1; D gene uncertain. Germline values: CDR1 LNHDA, CDR2 SQIVND (reference sequence). The germline V and J ends were trimmed by 3 bases and 3 bases, with 17 bases remaining between them. The CDR3 sequence is 16 residues long. CDR3 nucleotide sequence: TGTGCCAGTAGTATTAGTTGGGCACGGAGGGACACTGAAGCTTTCTTT. It encodes CASSISWARRDTEAFF. Full variable domain (outside the CDR3, taken from reference TRBV19 and TRBJ1-1): DGGITQSPKYLFRKEGQNVTLSCEQNLNHDAMYWYRQDPGQGLRLIYYSQIVNDFQKGDIAEGYSVSREKKESFPLTVTSAQKNPTAFYLCASSISWARRDTEAFFGQGTRLTVV.

This clone appeared a few times. This CDR3 reads CASSLRRLAGGPGFF. DNA for the CDR3: TGTGCCAGCAGCCTGCGAAGACTAGCGGGGGGGCCTGGGTTCTTC. The V call is TRBV7-8, the J call TRBJ2-1; 14 bases agree with TRBD2. The V and J ends lost 5 bases and 15 bases, in that order; junction bases with no gene match: 12. The CDR3 contains 15 residues. Per the germline V gene, CDR1 is SGHVS and CDR2 is FQNEAQ. The whole variable domain, filled in from reference TRBV7-8 and TRBJ2-1, reads GAGVSQSPRYKVAKRGQDVALRCDPISGHVSLFWYQQALGQGPEFLTYFQNEAQLDKSGLPSDRFFAERPEGSVSTLKIQRTQQEDSAVYLCASSLRRLAGGPGFFGPGTRLTVL.

The gene calls are TRBV3-1 (or the pseudogene TRBV3-2) and TRBJ2-3, with 9 nucleotides matching TRBD2. The CDR3 length is 16 residues. Germline-derived CDR1 and CDR2 are LGHDT and YNNKEL (reference sequence). Losses at the gene ends were 4 bases for V and 0 bases for J; bases not matched to a gene: 5. The CDR3 spells CASSPPGTSSTDTQYF. The CDR3 DNA reads as TGTGCCAGCAGCCCACCCGGGACTAGCAGCACAGATACGCAGTATTTT.

This chain uses TRBV28 with TRBJ1-5; the D gene is possibly TRBD1 (5 bases). Germline CDR1 reads MDHEN; CDR2 reads SYDVKM. V lost 6 bases to trimming and J lost 5 bases, with 17 bases between them. The CDR3 sequence is 15 residues long. The CDR3 DNA reads as TGTGCCAGCAGCCCCGGTCGGGGGGTGGATCAGCCCCAGCATTTT. This codes for CASSPGRGVDQPQHF.

This chain connects TRBV5-5 to TRBJ2-3; 9 nucleotides align to TRBD2. Germline CDR1 is SGHKS and CDR2 is YYEKEE (reference sequence). Losses at the gene ends were 0 bases for V and 1 base for J; bases not matched to a gene: 6. The CDR3 sequence is 17 residues long. Here the CDR3 reads CASSLGFVAGGTDTQYF. In DNA form, the CDR3 reads TGTGCCAGCAGCTTGGGGTTCGTAGCGGGGGGCACAGATACGCAGTATTTT.